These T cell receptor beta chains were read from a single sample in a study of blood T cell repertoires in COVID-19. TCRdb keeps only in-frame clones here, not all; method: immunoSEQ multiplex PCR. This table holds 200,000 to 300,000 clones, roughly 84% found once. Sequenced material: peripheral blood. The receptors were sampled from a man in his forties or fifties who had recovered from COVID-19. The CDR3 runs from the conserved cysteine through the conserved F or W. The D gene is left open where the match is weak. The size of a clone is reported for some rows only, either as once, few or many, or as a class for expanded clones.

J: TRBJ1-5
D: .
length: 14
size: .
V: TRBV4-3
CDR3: CASSPEGGGSPQHF
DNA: TGCGCCAGCAGCCCCGAGGGGGGGGGATCGCCCCAGCATTTT

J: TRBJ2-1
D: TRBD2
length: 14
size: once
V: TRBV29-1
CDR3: CSVGLAGGRKEQFF
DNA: TGCAGCGTTGGCCTAGCGGGAGGGAGAAAGGAGCAGTTCTTC

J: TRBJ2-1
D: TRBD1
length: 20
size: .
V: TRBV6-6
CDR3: CASSLYGEGGFGGSYNEQFF
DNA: TGTGCCAGCAGCCTCTACGGTGAAGGGGGCTTCGGAGGCTCCTACAATGAGCAGTTCTTC

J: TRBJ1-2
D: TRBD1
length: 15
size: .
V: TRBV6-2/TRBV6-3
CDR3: CASSYSRTGGNGYTF
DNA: TGTGCCAGCAGTTACTCCAGGACAGGGGGCAATGGCTACACCTTC

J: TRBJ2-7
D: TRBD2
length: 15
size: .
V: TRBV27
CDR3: CASTKLAGGFNEQYF
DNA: TGTGCCAGCACCAAGCTAGCGGGGGGTTTTAACGAGCAGTACTTC

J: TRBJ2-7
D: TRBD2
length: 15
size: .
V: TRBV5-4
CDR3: CASRDIAGDGYEQYF
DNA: TGTGCCAGCAGGGACATAGCGGGAGACGGGTACGAGCAGTACTTC

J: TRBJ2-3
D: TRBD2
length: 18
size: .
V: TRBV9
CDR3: CASSVGRTSGPSTDTQYF
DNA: TGTGCCAGCAGCGTAGGTCGTACTAGCGGACCTAGCACAGATACGCAGTATTTT

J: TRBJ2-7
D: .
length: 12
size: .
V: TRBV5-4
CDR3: CASSKQGSEQYF
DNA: TGTGCCAGCAGCAAACAGGGATCCGAGCAGTACTTC

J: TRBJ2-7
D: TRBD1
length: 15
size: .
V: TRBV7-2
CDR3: CASAGGDRGPYEQYF
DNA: TGTGCCAGCGCTGGGGGGGACAGGGGGCCCTACGAGCAGTACTTC

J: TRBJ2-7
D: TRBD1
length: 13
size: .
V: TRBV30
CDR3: CAQRGQDSYEQYF
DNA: TGTGCCCAACGGGGACAGGACTCCTACGAGCAGTACTTC